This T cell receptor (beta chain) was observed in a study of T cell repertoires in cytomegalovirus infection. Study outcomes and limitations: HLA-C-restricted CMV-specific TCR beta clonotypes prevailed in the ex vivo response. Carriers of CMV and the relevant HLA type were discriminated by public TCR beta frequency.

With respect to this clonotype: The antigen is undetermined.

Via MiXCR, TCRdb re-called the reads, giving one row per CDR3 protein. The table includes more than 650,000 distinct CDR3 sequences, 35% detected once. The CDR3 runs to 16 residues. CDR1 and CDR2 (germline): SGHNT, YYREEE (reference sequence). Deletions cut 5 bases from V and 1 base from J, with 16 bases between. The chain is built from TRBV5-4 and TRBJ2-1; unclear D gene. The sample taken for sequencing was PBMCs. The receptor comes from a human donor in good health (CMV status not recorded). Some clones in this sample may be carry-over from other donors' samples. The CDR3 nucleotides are TGTGCCAGCAGTCCCGTGAAGGCAGGTTCCTACAATGAGCAGTTCTTC. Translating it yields CASSPVKAGSYNEQFF.